The 16 T cell receptor beta chains below come from one sample, sequenced in a study of early T cells in non-severe SARS-CoV-2 infection. TCRdb passed the 5' RACE reads through MiXCR, listing each CDR3 protein once. The sample shows some 87,000 distinct CDR3 sequences, roughly 13% of them seen only once. The material sequenced was whole blood. The receptors shown here come from an adult who was a healthcare worker with PCR-confirmed SARS-CoV-2 infection or an uninfected control (not recorded which).

This clonotype was seen many times. V and J are TRBV28 and TRBJ2-7; D perhaps matches TRBD2 (7 bases). The CDR3 runs to 15 residues. V lost 6 bases, J lost 3 bases, and 18 bases lay in between. Germline assignment: CDR1 MDHEN and CDR2 SYDVKM. The CDR3 DNA reads as TGTGCCAGCAGAGACTTCGGGGGGCCCGTCTACGAGCAGTACTTC. Amino acid sequence: CASRDFGGPVYEQYF.

The chain combines TRBV7-2 with TRBJ2-3; D may be TRBD1 (5 bases). Germline V gives CDR1 SGHTA, CDR2 FQGNSA. Trimming stripped 2 bases from V and 2 bases from J, with 11 bases between. The length of the CDR3 is 15 residues. CDR3 region: CASSLTGAFTDTQYF. DNA for the CDR3: TGTGCCAGCAGCTTAACTGGGGCATTCACAGATACGCAGTATTTT.

This clonotype came up a few times. The V call is TRBV7-9, the J call TRBJ1-1; D is undetermined. The length of the CDR3 is 17 residues. The germline CDR1 and CDR2 sequences are SEHNR and FQNEAQ (reference sequence). Trimming cost V 4 bases and J 5 bases, with 23 bases left between them. CDR3 sequence (DNA): TGTGCCAGCAGCTCGCCCCCGGGCCGCCCCGCGGGGACTGAAGCTTTCTTT. It encodes CASSSPPGRPAGTEAFF.

This clonotype has more than one count but fewer than ten. V gene TRBV23-1 combines with J gene TRBJ2-5; D uncertain. TRBV23-1 is placed among ORFs of uncertain function. CDR3 size: 15 residues. V was trimmed by 5 bases and J by 3 bases, leaving 16 bases between them. The CDR3 nucleotides read TGCGCCAGCAGTAAAACCCGGTGGTCAGAAGAGACCCAGTACTTC. Encoded protein: CASSKTRWSEETQYF.

This chain joins TRBV7-9 and TRBJ2-7; D uncertain. The germline gives CDR1 SEHNR, CDR2 FQNEAQ (reference sequence). The V end was cut by 5 bases, the J end by 0 bases, with 11 bases between. CDR3 length equals 14 residues. This CDR3 reads CASSHAGYSYEQYF. The CDR3 region has the DNA TGTGCCAGCAGCCACGCTGGTTACTCCTACGAGCAGTACTTC.

This clonotype was found a few times. The V gene is TRBV5-1, the J gene TRBJ2-7, with 9 bases identical to TRBD1. CDR3 length: 17 amino acids. The V gene's germline CDR1 is SGHRS and CDR2 YFSETQ. V was pared by 2 bases and J by 4 bases, with 13 bases of the junction left unmatched. The CDR3 loop reads CASSLRDRDHRIYEQYF. The CDR3 region has the DNA TGCGCCAGCAGCTTACGGGACAGGGACCATCGGATATACGAGCAGTACTTC.

This clonotype occurred many times. This sequence joins TRBV5-6 and TRBJ1-6; tentatively, D is TRBD1 (5 bases). Germline CDR1 is SGHDT and CDR2 is YYEEEE. V lost 0 bases to trimming and J lost 4 bases, with 11 bases between them. The CDR3 length is 16 residues. CDR3 bases: TGTGCCAGCAGCTTGGCAGGGCAATATTATAATTCACCCCTCCACTTT. It translates to CASSLAGQYYNSPLHF.

V and J are TRBV20-1 and TRBJ1-1, with D perhaps TRBD1 (5 bases). Per germline, CDR1 DFQATT and CDR2 SNEGSKA (reference sequence). The CDR3 covers 13 residues. V dropped 5 bases and J dropped 1 base, with 11 bases sitting between them. The CDR3 here is CSARGTGNTEAFF. The DNA for the CDR3 is TGCAGTGCTCGAGGGACGGGGAACACTGAAGCTTTCTTT.

This sequence joins TRBV6-5 and TRBJ1-1; TRBD1 is a possible D gene (6 bases). V gave up 0 bases and J gave up 1 base, with 6 bases separating them. CDR3 length: 14 amino acids. Germline CDR1 reads MNHEY; CDR2 reads SVGAGI. The CDR3 sequence is CASSYSDRNTEAFF. CDR3 nucleotides: TGTGCCAGCAGTTACTCGGACAGGAACACTGAAGCTTTCTTT.

As DNA, the CDR3 is TGTGCCAGCAGCCTTAAAAAAGGGGACAGGAGAAACTCCTACGAGCAGTACTTC. Translated: CASSLKKGDRRNSYEQYF. The chain couples TRBV11-2 to TRBJ2-7, with 8 bases identical to TRBD1. CDR3 size: 18 residues. CDR1 is SGHAT, CDR2 FQNNGV, per germline. Unmatched junction bases numbered 15, after V lost 5 bases and J lost 0 bases.

This clonotype was seen many times. The chain employs TRBV7-6 and TRBJ2-1; 11 nucleotides agree with TRBD1. The CDR3 is 14 residues long. CDR1 SGHVS and CDR2 FNYEAQ come from the germline V gene. V shed 5 bases and J 4 bases; nucleotides not matched to a gene: 1. This CDR3 reads CASSRDRGYNEQFF. CDR3 nucleotide sequence: TGTGCCAGCAGCCGGGACAGGGGGTACAATGAGCAGTTCTTC.

The CDR3 DNA follows: TGCAGCGTTGTTGGGCCTGGGGGCTACACCTTC. This translates into CSVVGPGGYTF. This rearrangement joins TRBV29-1 to TRBJ1-2; no definite D call. Trimming removed 4 bases from V and 8 bases from J, with 11 bases in between. From germline, CDR1 is SQVTM and CDR2 ANQGSEA. The CDR3 sequence is 11 residues long.

This clonotype was counted many times. This sequence joins TRBV29-1 and TRBJ1-3, with D unclear. CDR3 size: 11 residues. Trimming removed 7 bases from V and 3 bases from J, with 7 bases in between. Germline V gene data show CDR1 as SQVTM and CDR2 as ANQGSEA. The CDR3 protein is CSAYSGNTIYF. The CDR3 DNA sequence: TGCAGCGCCTACAGTGGAAACACCATATATTTT.

This chain joins TRBV5-1 and TRBJ1-5; 8 nucleotides agree with TRBD1. Germline CDR1 and CDR2: SGHRS and YFSETQ. The CDR3 runs to 15 residues. V lost 1 base and J lost 4; bases outside the gene matches: 4. CDR3 in amino acids: CASSLWGQENQPQHF. In DNA form, the CDR3 reads TGCGCCAGCAGCTTGTGGGGACAGGAAAATCAGCCCCAGCATTTT. Combining the CDR3 with reference TRBV5-1 and TRBJ1-5 gives the whole variable domain KAGVTQTPRYLIKTRGQQVTLSCSPISGHRSVSWYQQTPGQGLQFLFEYFSETQRNKGNFPGRFSGRQFSNSRSEMNVSTLELGDSALYLCASSLWGQENQPQHFGDGTRLSIL.

This clonotype was recorded many times. The rearrangement joins TRBV12-3 or TRBV12-4 to TRBJ1-1; D not resolved. Deletions cut 6 bases from V and 4 bases from J, with 9 bases between. This CDR3 is built from 12 residues. CDR3 amino acids: CASRILGTEAFF. DNA for the CDR3: TGTGCCAGCAGGATCCTAGGCACTGAAGCTTTCTTT.

The chain recombines TRBV6-4 with TRBJ2-2; either TRBD1 or TRBD2 may fit D (5 bases each). This CDR3 is built from 16 residues. V was pared by 2 bases and J by 1 base, with 11 bases between. Germline V CDR1 and CDR2: MRHNA, SNTAGT. The CDR3 is CASSDMGRRNTGELFF. For the CDR3, the DNA is TGTGCCAGCAGTGACATGGGACGTAGGAACACCGGGGAGCTGTTTTTT.